This T cell receptor (beta chain) was sequenced for a study of shared clonotypes between healthy human individuals. Unsorted PBMC DNA was run through sequencing on ten immunoSEQ deep assay plates. TCRdb keeps only in-frame clones here, not all; method: immunoSEQ multiplex PCR. The sample consists of about 530,000 clones, nearly 80% of them appearing once. Notes on the study in general: An expected dependence of interdonor clonotype sharing on sequencing depth was noted. Limitation of the genetic and exposure-history diversity represented came from the few donors.

Concerning this clone itself: What it binds is not known.

The donors were adults (healthy and HIV-negative) with no recent acute infections or vaccinations. Sample: PBMCs. The TCR was taken from a middle-aged woman in good health. Some clones in this sample may be carry-over from other donors' samples.

CDR3 sequence (DNA): TGTGCCAGCAGTTTCCTCCGACTAGCGGGAGTGGGGGAGACCCAGTACTTC. It yields the protein CASSFLRLAGVGETQYF. The chain couples TRBV28 to TRBJ2-5; 12 bases fit TRBD2. Per the germline V gene, CDR1 is MDHEN and CDR2 is SYDVKM. V lost 3 bases and J lost 5; bases outside the gene matches: 10. This CDR3 spans 17 amino acids.